Below are 15 T cell receptor beta chains sequenced from a single sample in a study of cytotoxic CD8 clonotypes in ibrutinib-treated CLL. Some clones are missing from TCRdb's copy, which holds only in-frame ones; the method was immunoSEQ multiplex PCR. The sample comprises 300,000 to 350,000 clones, 80% of which are singletons, and approximately 7% rests with the top ten. The sequencing used PBMCs, collected before ibrutinib treatment. The receptors stem from a human donor with chronic lymphocytic leukemia.

This clone was observed a handful of times. This sequence joins TRBV30 and TRBJ1-5, with TRBD1 matching 7 bases. The germline V gene has CDR1 GTSNPN and CDR2 SVGIG (reference sequence). V trimming: 7 bases; J trimming: 2 bases; junction bases outside the gene matches: 2. The CDR3 covers 12 residues. The CDR3 DNA reads TGTGCCTCCGGACAGGGCAATCAGCCCCAGCATTTT. This codes for CASGQGNQPQHF.

The chain links TRBV2 to TRBJ2-2; D unclear. From germline, CDR1 is SNHLY and CDR2 FYNNEI. V was clipped by 8 bases and J by 5 bases, with 6 bases between them. This CDR3 contains 11 residues. The CDR3 protein is CASSETGELFF. Here the CDR3 DNA reads TGTGCCAGCTCAGAGACCGGGGAGCTGTTTTTT.

CDR3: CASRLYRGLGSGANVLTF. The CDR3 DNA follows: TGTGCCAGCAGACTGTACAGGGGGTTGGGCTCTGGGGCCAACGTCCTGACTTTC. The genes are TRBV11-2 and TRBJ2-6; 8 bases are shared with TRBD1. Germline CDR1 is SGHAT and CDR2 is FQNNGV. The CDR3 is made up of 18 amino acids. Germline trimming cut 6 bases from V and 0 bases from J; bases unmatched to any gene: 10.

This clone was picked up one time. The chain joins TRBV19 to TRBJ2-7; 9 nucleotides agree with TRBD1. Germline V gene lookup returns CDR1 LNHDA and CDR2 SQIVND (reference sequence). Trimming at V came to 2 bases and at J to 3 bases, leaving 11 bases not matched to a gene. The CDR3 extends over 17 amino acids. CDR3 amino acids: CASSIRQGGTGFYEQYF. DNA of the CDR3: TGTGCCAGTAGTATACGACAGGGGGGGACAGGGTTCTACGAGCAGTACTTC.

The gene calls are TRBV5-1 and TRBJ2-2; the match to TRBD2 covers 8 bases. The CDR3 totals 16 residues. CDR1 and CDR2 from the germline V gene are SGHRS and YFSETQ. Germline trimming cut 7 bases from V and 6 bases from J; bases unmatched to any gene: 14. CDR3 nucleotides: TGCGCCAGCGGGTTCAATCCGGGACTAGATTCCGGGGAGCTGTTTTTT. Its translation: CASGFNPGLDSGELFF. The full variable domain, completed using reference TRBV5-1 and TRBJ2-2, is KAGVTQTPRYLIKTRGQQVTLSCSPISGHRSVSWYQQTPGQGLQFLFEYFSETQRNKGNFPGRFSGRQFSNSRSEMNVSTLELGDSALYLCASGFNPGLDSGELFFGEGSRLTVL.

This clone was counted only a few times. The V gene is TRBV15, the J gene TRBJ2-7, with D maybe TRBD2 (5 bases). V was cut by 3 bases and J by 6 bases, with 15 bases left in between. CDR1 LNHNV and CDR2 YYDKDF come from the germline V gene (reference sequence). CDR3 size: 14 residues. CDR3 sequence (DNA): TGTGCCACCAGCAGGGACTTTCTAGCCAGCGAGCAGTACTTC. This encodes CATSRDFLASEQYF.

V usage is TRBV7-8 and J usage is TRBJ2-1; D uncertain. Germline CDR1 is SGHVS and CDR2 is FQNEAQ. V was pared by 5 bases and J by 0 bases, with 11 bases between. The CDR3 is 15 residues long. CDR3 sequence: CASSPRFGSYNEQFF. CDR3 DNA sequence: TGTGCCAGCAGCCCCCGATTTGGCTCCTACAATGAGCAGTTCTTC.

This chain connects TRBV4-1 to TRBJ2-1, with TRBD2 identical over 9 bases. The germline CDR1 and CDR2 sequences are MGHRA and YSYEKL. The CDR3 has 16 residues. With V trimmed by 5 bases and J by 4 bases, 9 bases remained unmatched. For the CDR3, the DNA is TGCGCCAGCAGCTCCCCCGCTAGCGGGAAATACAATGAGCAGTTCTTC. It specifies CASSSPASGKYNEQFF.

This clone has just a few counts. The gene calls are TRBV4-1 and TRBJ1-2; D uncertain. V was shortened by 0 bases and J by 8 bases, with 10 bases between the two germline ends. The CDR3 is 13 residues long. Per germline, CDR1 MGHRA and CDR2 YSYEKL. The chain's CDR3 is CASSQDTAGGYTF. CDR3 bases: TGCGCCAGCAGCCAAGACACGGCGGGAGGCTACACCTTC.

With regard to this clone: The same CDR3 is also encoded by other DNA sequences in this sample. V and J are TRBV5-1 and TRBJ1-4; D call uncertain. The CDR3 spans 15 residues. V was pared by 0 bases and J by 0 bases, with 6 bases between. Per germline, CDR1 SGHRS and CDR2 YFSETQ. The CDR3 spells CASSLGPATNEKLFF. For the CDR3, the DNA is TGCGCCAGCAGCTTGGGCCCAGCAACTAATGAAAAACTGTTTTTT.

The gene calls are TRBV6-5 and TRBJ2-1; TRBD2 agrees at 7 bases. CDR1 and CDR2 (germline): MNHEY, SVGAGI. The CDR3 runs to 16 residues. J gave up 5 bases and V 2 bases, and 9 bases lay outside the gene matches. In nucleotides, the CDR3 is TGTGCCAGCAGTTACACCTCCGGGACTACCGACAATGAGCAGTTCTTC. Protein sequence: CASSYTSGTTDNEQFF.

The gene calls are TRBV2 and TRBJ2-1; TRBD2 agrees at 12 bases. The CDR3 has 18 residues. Germline CDR1 reads SNHLY; CDR2 reads FYNNEI. Trimming removed 6 bases from V and 0 bases from J; junction bases left unmatched: 9. CDR3 amino acids: CASSSTSGSWSSYNEQFF. As DNA, the CDR3 is TGTGCCAGCAGCTCGACTAGCGGGAGTTGGAGCTCCTACAATGAGCAGTTCTTC.

The J gene is TRBJ2-6, the V gene TRBV27; D gene unclear. The germline V and J ends were trimmed by 1 base and 4 bases, with 5 bases remaining between them. In germline, CDR1 is MNHEY, CDR2 SMNVEV (reference sequence). The CDR3 consists of 14 residues. The chain's CDR3 is CASSLYRGANVLTF. CDR3 bases: TGTGCCAGCAGTTTATATAGAGGGGCCAACGTCCTGACTTTC.

This clone was seen once. The V gene is TRBV9, the J gene TRBJ2-7; 12 bases line up with TRBD1. V trimming: 0 bases; J trimming: 7 bases; junction bases outside the gene matches: 5. Germline CDR1 and CDR2: SGDLS and YYNGEE. The CDR3 contains 15 residues. The CDR3 loop is CASSVGGQGAREQYF. CDR3 coding DNA: TGTGCCAGCAGCGTAGGGGGACAGGGGGCACGGGAGCAGTACTTC.

The chain employs TRBV4-1 and TRBJ2-5; D is possibly TRBD1 or TRBD2 (6 bases each). In germline, CDR1 is MGHRA, CDR2 YSYEKL. V lost 2 bases and J 1 base, leaving 11 bases between the germline ends. CDR3 length equals 15 residues. CDR3 in DNA: TGCGCCAGCAGCCAAAGGGGGGCAAGCCAAGAGACCCAGTACTTC. It translates to CASSQRGASQETQYF.